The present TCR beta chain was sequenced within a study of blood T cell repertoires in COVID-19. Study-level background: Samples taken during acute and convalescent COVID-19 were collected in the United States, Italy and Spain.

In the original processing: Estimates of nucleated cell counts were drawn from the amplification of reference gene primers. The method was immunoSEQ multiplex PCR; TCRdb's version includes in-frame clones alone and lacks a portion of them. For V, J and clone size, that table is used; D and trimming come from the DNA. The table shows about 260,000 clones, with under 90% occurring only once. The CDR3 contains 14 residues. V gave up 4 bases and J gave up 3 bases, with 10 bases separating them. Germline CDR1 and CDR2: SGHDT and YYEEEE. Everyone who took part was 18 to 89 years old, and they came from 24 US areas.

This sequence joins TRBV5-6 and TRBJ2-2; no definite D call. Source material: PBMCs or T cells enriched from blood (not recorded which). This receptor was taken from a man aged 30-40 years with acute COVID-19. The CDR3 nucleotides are TGTGCCAGCAGCCCAATTGACTACACCGGGGAGCTGTTTTTT. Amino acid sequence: CASSPIDYTGELFF. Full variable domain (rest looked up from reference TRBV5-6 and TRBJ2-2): DAGVTQSPTHLIKTRGQQVTLRCSPKSGHDTVSWYQQALGQGPQFIFQYYEEEERQRGNFPDRFSGHQFPNYSSELNVNALLLGDSALYLCASSPIDYTGELFFGEGSRLTVL.